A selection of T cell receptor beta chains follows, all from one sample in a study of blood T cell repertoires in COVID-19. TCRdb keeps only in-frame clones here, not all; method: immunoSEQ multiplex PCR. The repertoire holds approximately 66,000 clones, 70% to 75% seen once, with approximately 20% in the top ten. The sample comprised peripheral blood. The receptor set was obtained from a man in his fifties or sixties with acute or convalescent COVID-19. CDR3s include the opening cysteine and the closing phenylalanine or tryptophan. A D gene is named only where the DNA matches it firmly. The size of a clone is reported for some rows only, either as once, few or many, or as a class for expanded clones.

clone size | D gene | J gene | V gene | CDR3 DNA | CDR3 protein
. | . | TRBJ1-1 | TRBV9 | TGTGCCAGCAGCGTAGCCCCTTGGGGAGGGGGTTCCACTGAAGCTTTCTTT | CASSVAPWGGGSTEAFF
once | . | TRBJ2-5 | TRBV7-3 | TGTGCCAGCAGCCCAATAGGGGGAGGGCCGGGAGAGACCCAGTACTTC | CASSPIGGGPGETQYF
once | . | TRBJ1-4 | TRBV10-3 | TGTGCCATCAGTGATCGGGAGACAGACCTTAATGAAAAACTGTTTTTT | CAISDRETDLNEKLFF
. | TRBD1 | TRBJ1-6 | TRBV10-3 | TGTGCCATCACCCCGGACAGGGGTGTTTCACCCCTCCACTTT | CAITPDRGVSPLHF
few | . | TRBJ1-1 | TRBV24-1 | TGTGCCACCAGGGGAGGGCTGGGAGCGAACACTGAAGCTTTCTTT | CATRGGLGANTEAFF
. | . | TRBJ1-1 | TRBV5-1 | TGCGCCAGCAGCTTACAGCCCCCCCCCAGCACTGAAGCTTTCTTT | CASSLQPPPSTEAFF
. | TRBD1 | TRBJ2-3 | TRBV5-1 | TGCGCCAGCAGCTTATTACAGGGGCCCTCGGGTACGCAGTATTTT | CASSLLQGPSGTQYF
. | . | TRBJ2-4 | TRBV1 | TGCACCAGCAGCCAAGGGAAAAGAGGTTGGGCCAAAAACATTCAGTACTTC | CTSSQGKRGWAKNIQYF
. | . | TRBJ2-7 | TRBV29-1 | TGCAGCTTTCTAACAGGGCCCGAGCAGTACTTC | CSFLTGPEQYF
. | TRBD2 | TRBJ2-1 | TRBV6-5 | TGTGCCAGCAGTTACCGGGAGGTTGATGAGCAGTTCTTC | CASSYREVDEQFF